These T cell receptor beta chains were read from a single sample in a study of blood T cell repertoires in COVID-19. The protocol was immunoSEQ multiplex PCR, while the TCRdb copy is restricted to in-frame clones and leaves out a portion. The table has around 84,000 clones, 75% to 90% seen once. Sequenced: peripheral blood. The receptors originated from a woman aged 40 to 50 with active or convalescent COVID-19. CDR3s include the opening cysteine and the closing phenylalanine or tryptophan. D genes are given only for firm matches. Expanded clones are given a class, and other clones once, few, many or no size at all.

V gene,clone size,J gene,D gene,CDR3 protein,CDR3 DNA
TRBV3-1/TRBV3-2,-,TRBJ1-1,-,CASSRSFVVQMNTEAFF,TGTGCCAGCAGCCGCTCGTTTGTTGTACAAATGAACACTGAAGCTTTCTTT
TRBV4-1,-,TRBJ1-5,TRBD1,CASSQDGTEDQPQHF,TGCGCCAGCAGCCAAGATGGGACAGAAGATCAGCCCCAGCATTTT
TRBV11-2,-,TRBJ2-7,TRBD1,CASSLWTGNGEQYF,TGTGCCAGCAGCTTATGGACAGGGAATGGAGAGCAGTACTTC
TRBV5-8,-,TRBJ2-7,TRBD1,CASSLAAGTGNYEQYF,TGTGCCAGCAGCTTGGCCGCCGGGACAGGGAACTACGAGCAGTACTTC
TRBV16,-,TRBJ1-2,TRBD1,CASSLVPSSRTGTFLHGYTF,TGTGCCAGCAGCCTCGTCCCGAGTAGTAGGACAGGGACGTTCTTGCATGGCTACACCTTC
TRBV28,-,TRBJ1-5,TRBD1,CASSDRTGGSYSNQPQHF,TGTGCCAGCAGTGACCGGACAGGGGGATCCTATAGCAATCAGCCCCAGCATTTT
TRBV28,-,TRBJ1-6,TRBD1,CASRLRGQGHNSPLHF,TGTGCCAGCAGGCTCAGGGGGCAGGGGCATAATTCACCCCTCCACTTT
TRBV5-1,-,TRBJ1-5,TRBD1,CASSSLPLQGRNQPQHF,TGCGCCAGCAGCTCCCTTCCCTTACAGGGGAGAAATCAGCCCCAGCATTTT
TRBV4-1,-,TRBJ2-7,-,CASSQVGGNYEQYF,TGCGCCAGCAGCCAAGTCGGGGGAAATTACGAGCAGTACTTC
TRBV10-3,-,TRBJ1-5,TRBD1,CATRQGSGYSNQPQHF,TGTGCCACCCGACAGGGGTCCGGCTATAGCAATCAGCCCCAGCATTTT
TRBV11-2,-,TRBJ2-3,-,CASSLVGDITDTQYF,TGTGCCAGCAGCTTAGTTGGGGACATTACAGATACGCAGTATTTT
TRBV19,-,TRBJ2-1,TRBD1,CASSTGQWSSYNEQFF,TGTGCCAGTAGTACGGGACAGTGGAGCTCCTACAATGAGCAGTTCTTC
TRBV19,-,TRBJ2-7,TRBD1,CASRQGFEQYF,TGTGCCAGTCGACAGGGGTTCGAGCAGTACTTC
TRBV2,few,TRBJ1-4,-,CASRVEDEKLFF,TGTGCCAGCAGGGTGGAGGATGAAAAACTGTTTTTT
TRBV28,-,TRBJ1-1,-,CASSWTQGLGTEAFF,TGTGCCAGCAGTTGGACCCAGGGGTTGGGCACTGAAGCTTTCTTT
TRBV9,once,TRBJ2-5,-,CASSVTPGHEETQYF,TGTGCCAGCAGCGTAACTCCGGGACATGAGGAGACCCAGTACTTC
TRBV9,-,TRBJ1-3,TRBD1,CASSVGTTGAGNTIYF,TGTGCCAGCAGCGTAGGAACGACAGGGGCTGGAAACACCATATATTTT
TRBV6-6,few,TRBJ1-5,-,CASSQKYSGNQPQHF,TGTGCCAGCAGCCAAAAGTACAGTGGCAATCAGCCCCAGCATTTT
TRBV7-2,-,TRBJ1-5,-,CASSRTGGQKGNQPQHF,TGTGCCAGCAGCCGCACTGGAGGTCAAAAAGGAAATCAGCCCCAGCATTTT
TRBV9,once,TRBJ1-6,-,CASSVGVPGNSPLHF,TGTGCCAGCAGCGTAGGTGTTCCAGGGAATTCACCCCTCCACTTT
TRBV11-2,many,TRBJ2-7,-,CASSLVGGLSYF,TGTGCCAGCAGCTTAGTGGGGGGTCTAAGTTATTTC
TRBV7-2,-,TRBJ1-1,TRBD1,CASSFDRAEGEAFF,TGTGCCAGCAGCTTTGACAGGGCAGAGGGTGAAGCTTTCTTT
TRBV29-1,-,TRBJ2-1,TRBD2,CSVDGSSGRGFYNEQFF,TGCAGCGTTGACGGATCTAGCGGGAGAGGGTTCTACAATGAGCAGTTCTTC
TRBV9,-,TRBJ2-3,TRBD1,CASGTAYTDTQYF,TGTGCCAGCGGGACAGCGTACACAGATACGCAGTATTTT
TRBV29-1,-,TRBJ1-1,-,CSVPKQGGGTEAFF,TGCAGCGTCCCCAAACAGGGTGGGGGAACTGAAGCTTTCTTT
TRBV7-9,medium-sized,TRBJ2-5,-,CASSLSFSGPQETQYF,TGTGCCAGCAGCTTATCTTTCAGCGGGCCCCAAGAGACCCAGTACTTC
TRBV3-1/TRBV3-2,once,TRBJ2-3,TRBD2,CASSQDGTGLAGGLDF,TGTGCCAGCAGCCAAGATGGGACGGGACTAGCGGGAGGTTTAGATTTT
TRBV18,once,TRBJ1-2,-,CASSPTGPYGYTF,TGTGCCAGCTCACCGACAGGACCCTATGGCTACACCTTC
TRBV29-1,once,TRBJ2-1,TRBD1,CSVDWGSGTGWVNEQFF,TGCAGCGTTGATTGGGGATCCGGGACAGGGTGGGTCAATGAGCAGTTCTTC
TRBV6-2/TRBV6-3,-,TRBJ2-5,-,CASSSEGTQYF,TGTGCCAGCAGTTCGGAGGGGACCCAGTACTTC
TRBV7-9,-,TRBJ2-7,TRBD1,CASSLDRDRVAYEQYF,TGTGCCAGCAGCTTAGATCGGGACAGGGTAGCCTACGAGCAGTACTTC
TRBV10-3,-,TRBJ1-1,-,CAISATGNTEAFF,TGTGCCATCAGTGCCACAGGGAACACTGAAGCTTTCTTT
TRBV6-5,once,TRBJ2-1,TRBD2,CASSLAGPYNEQFF,TGTGCCAGCAGTTTAGCGGGACCCTACAATGAGCAGTTCTTC
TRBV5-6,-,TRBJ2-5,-,CACGEGAGPQETQYF,TGTGCCTGCGGGGAAGGGGCGGGACCCCAAGAGACCCAGTACTTC
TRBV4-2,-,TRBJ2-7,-,CASSQEQGVVYEQYF,TGTGCCAGCAGCCAAGAGCAGGGCGTAGTTTACGAGCAGTACTTC
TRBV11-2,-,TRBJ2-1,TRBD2,CASSSRGGQGWAYNEQFF,TGTGCCAGCAGCTCAAGGGGAGGGCAGGGATGGGCCTACAATGAGCAGTTCTTC
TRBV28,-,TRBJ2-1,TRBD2,CASSFPKREISYNEQFF,TGTGCCAGCAGTTTCCCAAAGCGGGAGATATCCTACAATGAGCAGTTCTTC
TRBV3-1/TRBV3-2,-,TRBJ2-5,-,CASSPGDERPFQETQYF,TGTGCCAGCAGCCCAGGGGACGAGCGGCCCTTTCAAGAGACCCAGTACTTC
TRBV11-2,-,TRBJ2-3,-,CASSLTGSTDTQYF,TGTGCCAGCAGCTTAACAGGGAGCACAGATACGCAGTATTTT
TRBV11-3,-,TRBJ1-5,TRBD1,CASSSQGDQPQHF,TGTGCCAGCAGCTCCCAGGGGGATCAGCCCCAGCATTTT
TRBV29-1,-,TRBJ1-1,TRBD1,CSAERTGGTEAFF,TGCAGCGCCGAAAGGACAGGAGGCACTGAAGCTTTCTTT
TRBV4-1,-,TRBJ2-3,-,CASSLLLVGGPRDTQYF,TGCGCCAGCAGCCTCCTATTGGTGGGGGGGCCCCGGGATACGCAGTATTTT
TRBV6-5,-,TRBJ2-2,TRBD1,CASRPEGGAGGELFF,TGTGCCAGCAGACCCGAAGGGGGCGCGGGCGGGGAGCTGTTTTTT
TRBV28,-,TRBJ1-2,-,CASSRRRDLYYGYTF,TGTGCCAGCAGCCGAAGACGGGATTTGTACTATGGCTACACCTTC
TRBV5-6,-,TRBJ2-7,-,CASSSEGPRRYEQYF,TGTGCCAGCAGCTCGGAAGGCCCGAGGAGGTACGAGCAGTACTTC
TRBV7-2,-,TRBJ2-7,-,CASSLISGAEQYF,TGTGCCAGCAGCTTAATTTCGGGAGCCGAGCAGTACTTC
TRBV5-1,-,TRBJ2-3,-,CASSLPKSPGSFTDTQYF,TGCGCCAGCAGCTTGCCCAAGTCTCCAGGGTCTTTTACAGATACGCAGTATTTT
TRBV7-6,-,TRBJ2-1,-,CASRTDEGVYNEQFF,TGTGCCAGCAGAACGGACGAGGGGGTATACAATGAGCAGTTCTTC
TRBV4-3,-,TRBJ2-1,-,CASSQVRSGLPGNEQFF,TGCGCCAGCAGCCAAGTACGGAGCGGGCTGCCTGGCAATGAGCAGTTCTTC
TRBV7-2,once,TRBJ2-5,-,CASSFQGTPQETQYF,TGTGCCAGCAGCTTTCAGGGGACCCCCCAAGAGACCCAGTACTTC
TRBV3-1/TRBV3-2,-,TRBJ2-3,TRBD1,CASSLSGQGWGDTQYF,TGTGCCAGCAGCCTCTCCGGACAGGGTTGGGGAGATACGCAGTATTTT
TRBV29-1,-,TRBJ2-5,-,CSVADRGGETQYF,TGCAGCGTTGCAGACAGGGGAGGGGAGACCCAGTACTTC
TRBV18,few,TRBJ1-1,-,CASSPPARATTEAFF,TGTGCCAGCTCACCACCGGCCAGGGCTACCACTGAAGCTTTCTTT
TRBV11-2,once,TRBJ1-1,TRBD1,CASSLGRGRNIEAFF,TGTGCCAGCAGCTTAGGCAGGGGGCGGAACATTGAAGCTTTCTTT